This T cell receptor (beta chain) emerged from a study of shared clonotypes between healthy human individuals. Profiling relied on immunoSEQ multiplex PCR, and the TCRdb table lists in-frame clones only, not all of them. This table holds 500,000 to 550,000 clones, about 96% found once. Germline V lookup: CDR1 MNHNS, CDR2 SASEGT. The CDR3 has 13 amino acids. V was pared by 6 bases and J by 5 bases, with 13 bases between. The sample comprised naive CD4+ T cells sorted from blood. Subset noted: CD45RA+ positively selected. This chain connects TRBV6-1 to TRBJ1-1; D is perhaps TRBD1 (6 bases). The TCR originated in a woman between 25 and 40 years old in good health. Written as DNA, the CDR3 is TGTGCCAGCAGGGGACACGACGGAACTGAAGCTTTCTTT. It translates to CASRGHDGTEAFF.